The 19 T cell receptor beta chains below come from one sample, sequenced in a study of CD8 T cells in Susac syndrome. RNA, at about 0.5 to 1 ug, was reverse transcribed with random hexamers. TCRdb used MiXCR to reprocess the immunoSEQ multiplex PCR reads, holding one entry per CDR3 protein. The table lists more than 95,000 distinct CDR3 sequences, over 85% of them singletons. The sequenced sample consisted of CD8+ T cells from PBMCs. These receptor sequences come from a human donor with Susac syndrome.

The chain recombines TRBV7-9 with TRBJ2-5; 7 bases are a match to TRBD2. V lost 7 bases to trimming and J lost 5 bases; unmatched junction nucleotides: 4. CDR1 is SEHNR and CDR2 is FQNEAQ in the germline V gene (reference sequence). There are 12 residues in the CDR3. CDR3 DNA: TGTGCCAGCACCGTCGGGGGGGAGACCCAGTACTTC. Its translation is CASTVGGETQYF.

The chain is built from TRBV12-3 or TRBV12-4 and TRBJ2-1, with 12 bases matching TRBD2. Germline trimming cut 3 bases from V and 10 bases from J; bases unmatched to any gene: 13. This CDR3 has 17 amino acids. The chain's CDR3 is CASSFPALAGGPREQFF. DNA of the CDR3: TGTGCCAGCAGTTTCCCTGCTCTAGCGGGAGGGCCGAGAGAGCAGTTCTTC.

This clonotype was observed a few times. The chain couples TRBV3-1 to TRBJ2-6; D possibly corresponds to TRBD2 (5 bases). CDR1 is LGHDT, CDR2 YNNKEL, per germline (reference sequence). This CDR3 spans 16 amino acids. V dropped 0 bases and J dropped 4 bases, with 10 bases sitting between them. This CDR3 is CASSQDGETGANVLTF. The DNA of the CDR3 is TGTGCCAGCAGCCAAGATGGGGAGACGGGGGCCAACGTCCTGACTTTC.

V usage is TRBV19 and J usage is TRBJ2-5, with a tentative D call TRBD2 (6 bases). V dropped 7 bases and J dropped 5 bases, with 20 bases sitting between them. CDR1 LNHDA and CDR2 SQIVND come from the germline V gene (reference sequence). There are 15 residues in the CDR3. CDR3 sequence reads: CASTGPGPRGETQYF. The CDR3 DNA is TGTGCCAGTACGGGGCCGGGGCCTCGGGGGGAGACCCAGTACTTC. Using reference TRBV19 and TRBJ2-5 for the parts outside the CDR3, the full variable domain is DGGITQSPKYLFRKEGQNVTLSCEQNLNHDAMYWYRQDPGQGLRLIYYSQIVNDFQKGDIAEGYSVSREKKESFPLTVTSAQKNPTAFYLCASTGPGPRGETQYFGPGTRLLVL.

The chain joins TRBV9 to TRBJ2-2; D call uncertain. V was shortened by 4 bases and J by 0 bases, with 13 bases between the two germline ends. Germline CDR1 and CDR2: SGDLS and YYNGEE. The CDR3 sequence is 16 residues long. For the CDR3, the DNA is TGTGCCAGCAGCCTCCCCTCCGGAACGAACACCGGGGAGCTGTTTTTT. Amino acids: CASSLPSGTNTGELFF.

This clonotype was detected only once. V and J are TRBV20-1 and TRBJ2-7, with D perhaps being TRBD1 or TRBD2 (5 bases each). V lost 3 bases to trimming and J lost 3 bases, with 18 bases between them. CDR1 and CDR2 from the germline V gene are DFQATT and SNEGSKA (reference sequence). This CDR3 contains 15 residues. The CDR3 spells CSASDHRRPYYEQYF. CDR3 DNA: TGCAGTGCTAGCGACCACAGGAGGCCTTACTACGAGCAGTACTTC.

V gene TRBV13 combines with J gene TRBJ2-7; no clear D gene. The germline CDR1 and CDR2 sequences are PRHDT and FYEKMQ (reference sequence). The CDR3 spans 14 residues. Trimming pared 3 bases from V and 0 bases from J, leaving 9 bases between. The CDR3 coding sequence is TGTGCCAGCAGCTTGTCTCTGAGCTCCTACGAGCAGTACTTC. It encodes CASSLSLSSYEQYF.

The chain is built from TRBV4-2 and TRBJ1-2; D remains unclear. This CDR3 has 15 amino acids. Germline values: CDR1 LGHNA, CDR2 YNFKEQ. V dropped 0 bases and J dropped 2 bases, with 10 bases sitting between them. CDR3 bases: TGTGCCAGCAGCCAAGAAAATGGCGGAAACTATGGCTACACCTTC. It is translated as CASSQENGGNYGYTF.

This chain connects TRBV7-9 to TRBJ2-7; D might be TRBD1 or TRBD2, each matching 5 bases. Germline loops: CDR1 SEHNR, CDR2 FQNEAQ (reference sequence). CDR3 length equals 15 residues. The V and J ends lost 5 bases and 7 bases respectively, with 21 bases between them. CDR3 sequence reads: CASSPVGEVAREQYF. CDR3 bases: TGTGCCAGCAGCCCGGTGGGGGAAGTCGCGCGAGAGCAGTACTTC.

The chain links TRBV7-9 to TRBJ2-7; TRBD1 aligns across 9 bases. Unmatched junction bases numbered 8, after V lost 5 bases and J lost 3 bases. Germline V CDR1 and CDR2: SEHNR, FQNEAQ (reference sequence). The CDR3 has 15 amino acids. The CDR3 DNA follows: TGTGCCAGCAGCCATACCCGGGACAGGGACTACGAGCAGTACTTC. It codes for CASSHTRDRDYEQYF.

This sequence joins TRBV20-1 and TRBJ2-2; D perhaps matches TRBD2 (5 bases). Germline V CDR1 and CDR2: DFQATT, SNEGSKA (reference sequence). The CDR3 length is 13 residues. V lost 5 bases, J lost 4 bases, and 11 bases lay in between. CDR3 sequence reads: CSAPGLITGELFF. The CDR3, as DNA: TGCAGTGCTCCCGGACTTATCACCGGGGAGCTGTTTTTT.

This chain uses TRBV27 with TRBJ2-7; no clear D gene. The CDR3 loop spans 15 amino acids. Germline CDR1 is MNHEY and CDR2 is SMNVEV (reference sequence). The V end was cut by 0 bases, the J end by 5 bases, with 14 bases between. Here the CDR3 DNA reads TGTGCCAGCAGTTTATCTTTCGGATCGGCTGACGAGCAGTACTTC. Its protein product is CASSLSFGSADEQYF.

The V gene is TRBV5-5, the J gene TRBJ2-5; 7 positions match TRBD1. V was clipped by 6 bases and J by 2 bases; unmatched bases: 10. The CDR3 has 15 amino acids. Looked up from germline, CDR1 is SGHKS and CDR2 is YYEKEE (reference sequence). CDR3 bases: TGTGCCAGCATCCTCCTGGGACAGCCTCAAGAGACCCAGTACTTC. Its protein product is CASILLGQPQETQYF.

The V and J genes are TRBV20-1 and TRBJ2-1; 9 bases line up with TRBD2. V dropped 7 bases and J dropped 0; count of bases not matched to a gene: 10. CDR3 length equals 16 residues. Germline V gene lookup returns CDR1 DFQATT and CDR2 SNEGSKA (reference sequence). The CDR3: CSGKVSGSPSYNEQFF. DNA of the CDR3: TGCAGTGGAAAGGTTAGCGGGAGCCCCTCCTACAATGAGCAGTTCTTC.

V usage is TRBV30 and J usage is TRBJ1-1; D call uncertain. This CDR3 region has 11 residues. Germline CDR1 is GTSNPN and CDR2 is SVGIG (reference sequence). Trimming cost V 2 bases and J 7 bases, with 8 bases left between them. The CDR3 DNA follows: TGTGCCTGGAGTCGGGCGGGTGAAGCTTTCTTT. This translates into CAWSRAGEAFF.

This chain joins TRBV2 and TRBJ2-7; D call uncertain. Trimming shortened V by 2 bases and J by 5 bases, and 10 bases separated the two germline ends. This CDR3 has 13 amino acids. Germline loops: CDR1 SNHLY, CDR2 FYNNEI. The CDR3 protein is CASSELADNEQYF. DNA for the CDR3: TGTGCCAGCAGTGAATTGGCAGATAACGAGCAGTACTTC.

J is TRBJ2-5 and V is TRBV7-9; TRBD2 is a possible D gene (5 bases). Germline lookup yields CDR1 SEHNR and CDR2 FQNEAQ (reference sequence). This CDR3 has 15 residues. Trimming shortened V by 4 bases and J by 2 bases, and 14 bases separated the two germline ends. The CDR3 sequence is CASSSNEGEQETQYF. Here the CDR3 DNA reads TGTGCCAGCAGCTCCAATGAGGGAGAGCAAGAGACCCAGTACTTC.

CDR3 sequence reads: CSARDLLSYEQYF. The CDR3 DNA reads TGCAGTGCTAGAGACCTTCTCTCCTACGAGCAGTACTTC. The chain links TRBV20-1 to TRBJ2-7; D uncertain. In germline, CDR1 is DFQATT, CDR2 SNEGSKA (reference sequence). The CDR3 runs to 13 residues. The germline V and J ends were trimmed by 0 bases and 0 bases, with 6 bases remaining between them.

The chain is built from TRBV9 and TRBJ2-1; 11 bases are a match to TRBD2. This CDR3 region has 16 residues. Per the germline V gene, CDR1 is SGDLS and CDR2 is YYNGEE. The trim removed 3 bases at V and 8 bases at J, leaving 10 bases unmatched. The CDR3: CASSGVSGGAVDEQFF. In nucleotides, the CDR3 is TGTGCCAGCAGCGGGGTTAGCGGGGGGGCCGTGGATGAGCAGTTCTTC.